Listed below are T cell receptor beta chains from one sample, sequenced in a study of blood T cell repertoires in COVID-19. Sequencing used immunoSEQ multiplex PCR; TCRdb keeps in-frame clones, though not all of them. This sample has 99,000 or so clones, with 70% to 90% found just once. Input material: peripheral blood. The receptors originated from a woman in her sixties or seventies in a cohort sampled during active or convalescent COVID-19. CDR3s include the opening cysteine and the closing phenylalanine or tryptophan. The order of the fields is V gene, D gene, J gene, clone size, CDR3 length, CDR3 DNA, CDR3 protein. The D gene is left open where the match is weak. Clone size is not always given. Where it is, it says once, few, many or a class for expanded clones.

>TRBV27|TRBD1|TRBJ1-1|.|15
TGTGCCAGCAAGTCAGGGGGCACGAGGAACACTGAAGCTTTCTTT
CASKSGGTRNTEAFF
>TRBV6-2/TRBV6-3|TRBD2|TRBJ2-5|.|15
TGTGCCAGCAGTTACGCGGGAGGCCCTCAAGAGACCCAGTACTTC
CASSYAGGPQETQYF
>TRBV5-1|TRBD2|TRBJ2-5|.|15
TGCGCCAGCAGTCGACTAGCGGCCGCCCAAGAGACCCAGTACTTC
CASSRLAAAQETQYF
>TRBV3-1/TRBV3-2|.|TRBJ2-7|.|15
TGTGCCAGCAGCCAAGTCCGTCAGGGCCTGGGGGAGCAGTACTTC
CASSQVRQGLGEQYF
>TRBV6-1|.|TRBJ1-6|.|16
TGTGCCAGCAGTGAAACGCTGGCAGGGCTGGGGTCACCCCTCCACTTT
CASSETLAGLGSPLHF
>TRBV10-1|TRBD2|TRBJ2-3|.|14
TGCGCCAGCAAACCGGGACTAGCAACAGATACGCAGTATTTT
CASKPGLATDTQYF
>TRBV7-8|TRBD1|TRBJ1-1|.|15
TGTGCCAGCAGCTTACGGGACAGGGTGGCCGCTGAAGCTTTCTTT
CASSLRDRVAAEAFF
>TRBV9|.|TRBJ2-1|.|16
TGTGCCAGCAGCGTAGGGGCGGGTAGCTCCTACAATGAGCAGTTCTTC
CASSVGAGSSYNEQFF
>TRBV7-3|.|TRBJ2-5|.|13
TGTGCCAGCAGCTTAGACCGGGAAGAGACCCAGTACTTC
CASSLDREETQYF
>TRBV19|TRBD1|TRBJ1-1|.|19
TGTGCCAGTAGTATTAAGGTCGGATGGACAGGGGAGCGGAACACTGAAGCTTTCTTT
CASSIKVGWTGERNTEAFF
>TRBV9|.|TRBJ1-2|.|15
TGTGCCAGCAGCGTAGCGGAGGGCAGCTTCTATGGCTACACCTTC
CASSVAEGSFYGYTF
>TRBV6-6|.|TRBJ2-2|.|15
TGTGCCACCTCAGTGACAGGCCCGAACACCGGGGAGCTGTTTTTT
CATSVTGPNTGELFF
>TRBV2|.|TRBJ1-5|few|14
TGTGCCAGCAGGGAGGGTCAGGTCAATCAGCCCCAGCATTTT
CASREGQVNQPQHF
>TRBV12-3/TRBV12-4|TRBD2|TRBJ2-7|.|13
TGTGCCAGCAGATGGACTAGCGGCTACGAGCAGTACTTC
CASRWTSGYEQYF
>TRBV29-1|.|TRBJ2-1|.|11
TGCAGCGTTGATGTTAGCGGTGAGCAGTTCTTC
CSVDVSGEQFF
>TRBV6-1|TRBD1|TRBJ1-5|.|14
TGTGCCAGCAGTGAGACAGGGTATAATCAGCCCCAGCATTTT
CASSETGYNQPQHF
>TRBV7-8|TRBD1|TRBJ2-7|.|16
TGTGCCAGCAGCCCCACCAGACAGGGGGGTAACTACGAGCAGTACTTC
CASSPTRQGGNYEQYF
>TRBV2|TRBD2|TRBJ2-2|.|16
TGTGCCAGCAGCTTCCGGGACTACCGAAACACCGGGGAGCTGTTTTTT
CASSFRDYRNTGELFF
>TRBV4-1|TRBD2|TRBJ2-3|.|19
TGCGCCAGCAGCCAAGATCTGACTAGCGGGGGGGCCTTAGGAGATACGCAGTATTTT
CASSQDLTSGGALGDTQYF
>TRBV19|.|TRBJ2-5|.|14
TGTGCCAGTAGCTCCGCAGGGGCCCAAGAGACCCAGTACTTC
CASSSAGAQETQYF
>TRBV3-1/TRBV3-2|TRBD2|TRBJ2-7|.|16
TGTGCCAGCAGCCAGGGGACTAGCGGGAGAGTGGACGAGCAGTACTTC
CASSQGTSGRVDEQYF
>TRBV3-1/TRBV3-2|TRBD2|TRBJ2-1|.|16
TGTGCCAGCAGCCAAGATCGACTAGCGGGAGTAGATGAGCAGTTCTTC
CASSQDRLAGVDEQFF
>TRBV5-1|TRBD1|TRBJ2-5|.|13
TGCGCCAGCAGCGAGCAGGGGGCGGAGACCCAGTACTTC
CASSEQGAETQYF
>TRBV3-1/TRBV3-2|.|TRBJ2-5|.|14
TGTGCCAGCAGCCATTCGTACTGGCAAGAGACCCAGTACTTC
CASSHSYWQETQYF
>TRBV6-1|TRBD1|TRBJ1-2|.|19
TGTGCCAGCAGTGGAATTACAGGGGCCGGGGTAGGGCTGTCCTATGGCTACACCTTC
CASSGITGAGVGLSYGYTF
>TRBV12-3/TRBV12-4|.|TRBJ2-1|.|11
TGTGCCAGCAGGTTCGGCGGGGAGCAGTTCTTC
CASRFGGEQFF
>TRBV11-3|TRBD2|TRBJ2-3|.|17
TGTGCCAGCAGCTTAGGGACAGCGGGAGGGGGCACAGATACGCAGTATTTT
CASSLGTAGGGTDTQYF
>TRBV30|TRBD1|TRBJ1-5|.|15
TGTGCCTGGAGTGTAATAGGGACAGTCAATCAGCCCCAGCATTTT
CAWSVIGTVNQPQHF
>TRBV29-1|.|TRBJ1-1|.|12
TGCAGCGCTGGACAGCCGAACACTGAAGCTTTCTTT
CSAGQPNTEAFF
>TRBV28|TRBD1|TRBJ1-5|.|14
TGTGCCAGCACCCAGGGGGCTGGGCATCAGCCCCAGCATTTT
CASTQGAGHQPQHF
>TRBV6-5|.|TRBJ1-1|.|13
TGTGCCAGCAGTTACGGCGGGGGCACTGAAGCTTTCTTT
CASSYGGGTEAFF
>TRBV28|TRBD1|TRBJ2-3|.|14
TGTGCAGCAGCTTTACAGGGGGCAGGGGATACGCAGTATTTT
CAAALQGAGDTQYF
>TRBV28|.|TRBJ2-5|.|14
TGTGCCAGCAGTTTCGAACTAGATCCAGAGACCCAGTACTTC
CASSFELDPETQYF
>TRBV28|.|TRBJ2-7|.|13
TGTGCCAGCAGGACGGGGATAACCTACGAGCAGTACTTC
CASRTGITYEQYF
>TRBV28|.|TRBJ1-5|.|14
TGTGCCAGCAGTTTAGGGCAGGGAAATCAGCCCCAGCATTTT
CASSLGQGNQPQHF
>TRBV5-1|TRBD1|TRBJ1-2|.|16
TGCGCCAGCCGCCATTCGACAGGGGACACCAACTATGGCTACACCTTC
CASRHSTGDTNYGYTF
>TRBV6-2/TRBV6-3|TRBD1|TRBJ2-1|.|15
TGTGCCAGCAGTTCACAGGGGGCAGGCTACAATGAGCAGTTCTTC
CASSSQGAGYNEQFF
>TRBV3-1/TRBV3-2|TRBD1|TRBJ2-1|.|17
TGTGCCAGCAGCCAAGCCTTCACCGGGACAGGGGGCAATGAGCAGTTCTTC
CASSQAFTGTGGNEQFF
>TRBV7-8|.|TRBJ1-2|once|15
TGTGCCAGCAGCCCACTCGGACGTGTGGGGGGGGGCTACACCTTC
CASSPLGRVGGGYTF
>TRBV29-1|TRBD1|TRBJ1-3|.|13
TGCAGCGTCGGCGACAGGGAAGGAAACACCATATATTTT
CSVGDREGNTIYF
>TRBV19|TRBD2|TRBJ2-1|.|13
TGTGCCAGTGGGACTAGCGGGATAGGTGAGCAGTTCTTC
CASGTSGIGEQFF
>TRBV9|TRBD2|TRBJ2-3|.|16
TGTGCCAGCAGCGTACGAAGCGGGGGGACGTGGGATACGCAGTATTTT
CASSVRSGGTWDTQYF